A single sample is the source of the 28 T cell receptor beta chains below, sequenced in a study of blood T cell repertoires in COVID-19. Data came from immunoSEQ multiplex PCR; TCRdb stores just in-frame clones and leaves some out. In the table there are over 100,000 clones, 60% to 75% of which are singletons. Material: peripheral blood. These receptors were obtained from a woman aged 65 to 85 with acute or convalescent COVID-19.

This chain joins TRBV7-9 and TRBJ1-4, with D possibly matching TRBD1 (6 bases). The CDR3 length is 14 residues. The V and J ends lost 6 bases and 4 bases respectively, with 12 bases between them. Germline V gene lookup returns CDR1 SEHNR and CDR2 FQNEAQ (reference sequence). This CDR3 is CASSPGVDNEKLFF. DNA for the CDR3: TGTGCCAGCAGTCCAGGGGTAGATAATGAAAAACTGTTTTTT.

CDR3 nucleotides: TGTGCCAGCAGCTCCTCGTCTAGCGGGGGGGCCACCGGGGAGCTGTTTTTT. It yields the protein CASSSSSSGGATGELFF. V and J are TRBV7-8 and TRBJ2-2, with 12 bases fitting TRBD2. The trim removed 4 bases at V and 4 bases at J, leaving 7 bases unmatched. Looked up from germline, CDR1 is SGHVS and CDR2 is FQNEAQ. This CDR3 has 17 residues.

This chain joins TRBV6-1 and TRBJ1-5; D possibly corresponds to TRBD1 (5 bases). Germline CDR1 and CDR2: MNHNS and SASEGT. Trimming shortened V by 1 base and J by 3 bases, and 13 bases separated the two germline ends. This CDR3 contains 16 residues. The DNA of the CDR3 is TGTGCCAGCAGTGAAGATTCGAACAGGTTCAATCAGCCCCAGCATTTT. Residues: CASSEDSNRFNQPQHF.

The chain links TRBV11-3 to TRBJ2-3, with D perhaps matching TRBD1 (6 bases). The CDR3 is 13 amino acids. The germline gives CDR1 SGHNT, CDR2 YENEEA. Trimming left V 8 bases short and J 2 bases short, with 11 bases between. DNA of the CDR3: TGTGCCAGCGGCAGGGGTCCCACAGATACGCAGTATTTT. It translates to CASGRGPTDTQYF.

This clone has a handful of counts. The rearrangement joins TRBV28 to TRBJ2-6, with a possible D match to TRBD2 (5 bases). The V end lost 7 bases, the J end lost 1 base, and 8 bases lay between the germline ends. The V gene's germline CDR1 is MDHEN and CDR2 SYDVKM. CDR3 length equals 14 residues. CDR3 sequence: CASNWESGANVLTF. CDR3 sequence (DNA): TGTGCCAGCAACTGGGAGTCTGGGGCCAACGTCCTGACTTTC. The full variable domain, rest sourced from reference TRBV28 and TRBJ2-6, is DVKVTQSSRYLVKRTGEKVFLECVQDMDHENMFWYRQDPGLGLRLIYFSYDVKMKEKGDIPEGYSVSREKKERFSLILESASTNQTSMYLCASNWESGANVLTFGAGSRLTVL.

V gene TRBV10-3 combines with J gene TRBJ1-6; the D is unclear. CDR1 is ENHRY, CDR2 SYGVKD, per germline. This CDR3 spans 14 amino acids. V was pared by 0 bases and J by 9 bases, with 9 bases between. CDR3 sequence: CAISESTPSSPLHF. The CDR3 nucleotides read TGTGCCATCAGTGAGTCGACTCCTAGTTCACCCCTCCACTTT.

This clone was seen more than once but under ten times. The V gene is TRBV7-9, the J gene TRBJ2-5; D gene uncertain. CDR1 and CDR2 from the germline V gene are SEHNR and FQNEAQ (reference sequence). This CDR3 is built from 14 residues. The ends were cut back, 7 bases at V and 0 bases at J, with 12 bases in the middle. The CDR3: CASNYPPYQETQYF. Here the CDR3 DNA reads TGTGCCAGCAACTACCCCCCGTACCAAGAGACCCAGTACTTC.

The chain has TRBV28 and TRBJ1-4; no clear D gene. The CDR3 runs 16 residues. Germline CDR1 and CDR2: MDHEN and SYDVKM. Between the trimmed V and J ends, which lost 2 bases and 0 bases, there was a span of 10 bases. The CDR3 region has the DNA TGTGCCAGCAGTTTACCGGGCGGGGCAACTAATGAAAAACTGTTTTTT. Translating gives CASSLPGGATNEKLFF.

This clone was recorded a few times. The CDR3 bases are TGTGCCAGCTCACCAAGGACAGGGAATTCTAACTATGGCTACACCTTC. Residues: CASSPRTGNSNYGYTF. The V gene is TRBV18, the J gene TRBJ1-2, with TRBD1 matching 8 bases. V lost 2 bases to trimming and J lost 0 bases; unmatched junction nucleotides: 5. Germline values: CDR1 KGHSH, CDR2 LQKENI. This CDR3 contains 16 residues.

The rearrangement uses TRBV6-1 and TRBJ2-6; D possibly corresponds to TRBD1 (6 bases). The V and J ends lost 4 bases and 0 bases respectively, with 19 bases between them. This CDR3 is 19 amino acids long. The germline V gene encodes CDR1 MNHNS and CDR2 SASEGT. The CDR3 DNA follows: TGTGCCAGCAGTGGAACCGGGCTCTCAGGGGCCTCTGGGGCCAACGTCCTGACTTTC. The encoded protein is CASSGTGLSGASGANVLTF.

This chain uses TRBV19 with TRBJ1-2, with D uncertain. V was shortened by 8 bases and J by 4 bases, with 14 bases between the two germline ends. The germline V gene has CDR1 LNHDA and CDR2 SQIVND (reference sequence). The CDR3 sequence is 13 residues long. The CDR3 nucleotides are TGTGCCAGTGTAGGTCAGGACTTCTATGGCTACACCTTC. This sequence encodes CASVGQDFYGYTF.

The J gene is TRBJ1-2, the V gene TRBV5-4, with TRBD1 identical over 7 bases. CDR1 and CDR2 from the germline V gene are SGHNT and YYREEE (reference sequence). V lost 2 bases and J lost 7; bases outside the gene matches: 5. This CDR3 region has 13 residues. CDR3 nucleotide sequence: TGTGCCAGCAGCTTAACAGGGGTTGCTGGCTACACCTTC. Protein: CASSLTGVAGYTF.

In its sample, this clone was seen once. The V gene is TRBV6-5, the J gene TRBJ1-1, with 7 bases fitting TRBD1. CDR1 is MNHEY and CDR2 is SVGAGI in the germline V gene. This CDR3 region has 14 residues. The ends lost 7 bases at V and 0 bases at J; junction bases unmatched: 5. CDR3 region: CASTLDRVNTEAFF. The CDR3 DNA reads as TGTGCCAGCACTCTTGACAGGGTGAACACTGAAGCTTTCTTT.

The V call is TRBV6-2 or TRBV6-3, the J call TRBJ1-1, with no clear D. Germline V CDR1 and CDR2: MNHEY, SVGEGT. CDR3 size: 16 residues. Trimming pared 4 bases from V and 1 base from J, leaving 16 bases between. CDR3 region: CASSSTSGRENTEAFF. CDR3 sequence (DNA): TGTGCCAGCAGTTCAACATCTGGGCGCGAGAACACTGAAGCTTTCTTT.

CDR3 amino acids: CASSKELASDTQYF. CDR3 DNA sequence: TGTGCCAGCAGTAAAGAACTAGCCTCAGATACGCAGTATTTT. The gene calls are TRBV6-4 and TRBJ2-3; D is possibly TRBD2 (6 bases). Germline V lookup: CDR1 MRHNA, CDR2 SNTAGT. CDR3 length: 14 amino acids. V gave up 5 bases and J gave up 4 bases, with 13 bases separating them.

The chain has TRBV9 and TRBJ2-2, with 9 bases that match TRBD1. Germline CDR1 reads SGDLS; CDR2 reads YYNGEE. This CDR3 has 17 amino acids. J gave up 1 base and V 0 bases, and 4 bases lay outside the gene matches. The CDR3 spells CASSVEGQGMNTGELFF. In nucleotides, the CDR3 is TGTGCCAGCAGCGTAGAGGGACAGGGTATGAACACCGGGGAGCTGTTTTTT.

This clone occurred once. The chain employs TRBV5-1 and TRBJ2-5, with D possibly matching TRBD1 (6 bases). Germline V gene lookup returns CDR1 SGHRS and CDR2 YFSETQ. The CDR3 extends over 17 amino acids. Trimming cost V 0 bases and J 1 base, with 16 bases left between them. The CDR3 protein is CASSLGGLVGIQETQYF. The CDR3 region has the DNA TGCGCCAGCAGCTTGGGGGGGCTAGTCGGCATCCAAGAGACCCAGTACTTC.

The sample holds a few counts of this clone. J is TRBJ1-1 and V is TRBV4-3, with no clear D. Looked up from germline, CDR1 is LGHNA and CDR2 is YSLEER. This CDR3 comprises 15 residues. Deletions cut 3 bases from V and 3 bases from J, with 14 bases between. The CDR3: CASSQRSARHTEAFF. CDR3 coding DNA: TGCGCCAGCAGCCAGCGGTCCGCGAGACACACTGAAGCTTTCTTT.

The chain carries TRBV7-6 and TRBJ2-1; TRBD2 agrees at 11 bases. Germline CDR1 reads SGHVS; CDR2 reads FNYEAQ. Trimming took 5 bases from V and 5 from J; bases not matched to a gene: 5. The CDR3 is made up of 15 amino acids. The CDR3 loop reads CASSMTSGADNEQFF. The DNA for the CDR3 is TGTGCCAGCAGCATGACTAGCGGGGCCGACAATGAGCAGTTCTTC.

The chain couples TRBV13 to TRBJ2-7; weak D call: TRBD1 (5 bases). Germline CDR1 and CDR2: PRHDT and FYEKMQ (reference sequence). This CDR3 region has 15 residues. Trimming took 2 bases from V and 5 from J, leaving 16 bases between them. In DNA form, the CDR3 reads TGTGCCAGCAGCTTAAAAAAGGGCAGGGCTGACGAGCAGTACTTC. Translating gives CASSLKKGRADEQYF.

This chain connects TRBV18 to TRBJ1-5; 7 nucleotides agree with TRBD1. Germline CDR1 KGHSH, CDR2 LQKENI. Unmatched junction bases numbered 4, after V lost 4 bases and J lost 1 base. The CDR3 extends over 15 amino acids. The CDR3: CASSLGQESNQPQHF. CDR3 nucleotide sequence: TGTGCCAGCTCACTCGGACAGGAAAGCAATCAGCCCCAGCATTTT.

The chain joins TRBV5-6 to TRBJ2-7; D remains ambiguous. CDR1 and CDR2 from the germline V gene are SGHDT and YYEEEE. The length of the CDR3 is 13 residues. V gave up 0 bases and J gave up 0 bases, with 4 bases separating them. The CDR3 DNA reads TGTGCCAGCAGCTTGGGCAGCTCCTACGAGCAGTACTTC. Translation gives CASSLGSSYEQYF.

The chain uses TRBV10-3 and TRBJ2-5, with 11 bases matching TRBD1. The V segment lost 4 bases and the J segment 5 bases; nucleotides outside the gene matches: 9. The CDR3 is 16 residues long. Per germline, CDR1 ENHRY and CDR2 SYGVKD. CDR3 sequence reads: CAISGSGQGVLETQYF. CDR3 DNA: TGTGCCATCAGTGGATCGGGACAGGGGGTTTTGGAGACCCAGTACTTC.

The V call is TRBV4-2, the J call TRBJ2-1, with a possible D match to TRBD2 (6 bases). Germline V CDR1 and CDR2: LGHNA, YNFKEQ. CDR3 size: 15 residues. The V gene lost 4 bases and the J gene lost 7 bases, with 17 bases spanning the gap. The CDR3 loop reads CASSPPTGRRNEQFF. In DNA, the CDR3 is TGTGCCAGCAGCCCGCCTACCGGGAGAAGGAATGAGCAGTTCTTC.

This clone was seen only a few times. The chain carries TRBV5-1 and TRBJ2-1, with D possibly being TRBD2 (5 bases). The CDR3 totals 13 residues. Germline V CDR1 and CDR2: SGHRS, YFSETQ. V was shortened by 5 bases and J by 8 bases, with 14 bases between the two germline ends. The CDR3 protein is CASRLNLGDEQFF. CDR3 DNA: TGCGCCAGCAGGCTCAACTTGGGAGATGAGCAGTTCTTC.

The V gene is TRBV6-1, the J gene TRBJ1-5, with D tentatively TRBD1 (5 bases). The CDR3 is 17 amino acids. Germline V gives CDR1 MNHNS, CDR2 SASEGT. The V gene lost 0 bases and the J gene lost 7 bases, with 19 bases spanning the gap. The chain's CDR3 is CASSEAAFGGLGQPQHF. CDR3 nucleotide sequence: TGTGCCAGCAGTGAAGCCGCCTTTGGGGGGTTAGGGCAGCCCCAGCATTTT.

This rearrangement joins TRBV10-3 to TRBJ2-2, with TRBD2 matching 9 bases. V lost 3 bases and J lost 4; bases outside the gene matches: 3. The germline gives CDR1 ENHRY, CDR2 SYGVKD. The CDR3 runs to 15 residues. This chain's CDR3 is CAISDSGRATGELFF. For the CDR3, the DNA is TGTGCCATCAGTGATAGCGGGAGAGCCACCGGGGAGCTGTTTTTT.

This chain links TRBV28 with TRBJ1-2; 7 positions agree with TRBD1. This CDR3 is 14 amino acids long. The junction had 12 bases not matched to a gene; V was cut back by 8 bases and J by 6 bases. CDR1 is MDHEN, CDR2 SYDVKM, per germline. CDR3 DNA sequence: TGTGCCAGCCAATGGACAGGCGAGGGTCATGGCTACACCTTC. This translates into CASQWTGEGHGYTF.